One T cell receptor beta chain is described in this entry. This sample stems from a study of technical replicates of blood from several donors. Using immunoSEQ multiplex PCR, the repertoire was profiled, and TCRdb retains in-frame clones only, with some absent. Among about 79,000 clones, about 90% were seen once, and the ten largest hold approximately 0.4%. Germline-derived CDR1 and CDR2 are MNHNS and SASEGT. V was trimmed by 4 bases and J by 8 bases, leaving 17 bases between them. This CDR3 contains 14 residues. The source of this sequence is a human donor in good health. Some clones in this sample may be carry-over from other donors' samples. Sequencing used T cells isolated from PBMCs. This sequence joins TRBV6-1 and TRBJ1-2; D possibly corresponds to TRBD1 (6 bases). CDR3 in amino acids: CASSVSTTGGGYTF. CDR3 sequence (DNA): TGTGCCAGCAGTGTTTCAACGACAGGCGGAGGCTACACCTTC.